Shown below are 20 T cell receptor beta chains from a single sample sequenced in a study of STAT5B mutations in CD4+ large granular lymphocyte leukemia. Sequenced by immunoSEQ multiplex PCR; TCRdb stores in-frame clones only, minus some. The sample lists more than 35,000 clones, approximately 85% occurring once. The sample consisted of CD4+ T cells from blood buffy coats. The receptors shown here come from a human donor in good health.

This chain links TRBV7-2 with TRBJ1-5; no clear D. The CDR3 loop spans 15 amino acids. V lost 2 bases and J lost 6, with 14 bases in between. From germline, CDR1 is SGHTA and CDR2 FQGNSA. The CDR3 protein is CASSLWAEGGQPQHF. CDR3 nucleotide sequence: TGTGCCAGCAGCTTATGGGCAGAGGGAGGTCAGCCCCAGCATTTT.

This chain links TRBV5-1 with TRBJ1-2, with D uncertain. Trimming pared 0 bases from V and 8 bases from J, leaving 8 bases between. The CDR3 runs to 12 residues. Germline V gene data show CDR1 as SGHRS and CDR2 as YFSETQ. The CDR3 DNA sequence: TGCGCCAGCAGCTTGGTCAGCGGGGGCTACACCTTC. As protein: CASSLVSGGYTF. Full variable domain (remainder filled in from reference TRBV5-1 and TRBJ1-2): KAGVTQTPRYLIKTRGQQVTLSCSPISGHRSVSWYQQTPGQGLQFLFEYFSETQRNKGNFPGRFSGRQFSNSRSEMNVSTLELGDSALYLCASSLVSGGYTFGSGTRLTVV.

This chain uses TRBV28 with TRBJ1-4; the match to TRBD1 covers 10 bases. The length of the CDR3 is 16 residues. CDR1 is MDHEN and CDR2 is SYDVKM in the germline V gene. V was pared by 3 bases and J by 5 bases, with 6 bases of the junction left unmatched. Here the CDR3 reads CASSFLPGQGNEKLFF. The CDR3 nucleotides read TGTGCCAGCAGTTTCCTTCCGGGACAGGGGAATGAAAAACTGTTTTTT.

DNA for the CDR3: TGTGCCTGGAGTGTTGGACCCGATGGTACGGAACTGTTTTTT. Its translation is CAWSVGPDGTELFF. V usage is TRBV30 and J usage is TRBJ1-4; unclear D gene. V dropped 0 bases and J dropped 12 bases, with 17 bases sitting between them. CDR3 length: 14 amino acids. The germline V gene has CDR1 GTSNPN and CDR2 SVGIG (reference sequence).

The chain uses TRBV9 and TRBJ1-2, with TRBD1 matching 7 bases. With V trimmed by 4 bases and J by 2 bases, 11 bases remained unmatched. The CDR3 extends over 16 amino acids. Germline V CDR1 and CDR2: SGDLS, YYNGEE. CDR3 protein: CASSLRGDRENYGYTF. The CDR3 DNA follows: TGTGCCAGCAGCCTGCGGGGTGACAGGGAGAACTATGGCTACACCTTC.

The chain recombines TRBV6-5 with TRBJ2-7, with TRBD2 identical over 9 bases. Trimming took 1 base from V and 6 from J; bases not matched to a gene: 7. The CDR3 consists of 15 residues. Germline CDR1 and CDR2: MNHEY and SVGAGI. CDR3 nucleotide sequence: TGTGCCAGCAGTTACTTTGGTAGCGGGAGAGGCGAGCAGTACTTC. It encodes CASSYFGSGRGEQYF.

The chain couples TRBV5-1 to TRBJ2-3; 7 nucleotides agree with TRBD2. This CDR3 is built from 15 residues. Germline V lookup: CDR1 SGHRS, CDR2 YFSETQ. J gave up 1 base and V 7 bases, and 9 bases lay outside the gene matches. The CDR3 loop reads CASRLGLAGTDTQYF. CDR3 nucleotide sequence: TGCGCCAGCCGCCTGGGGCTAGCGGGCACAGATACGCAGTATTTT.

A note on this clone: Additional DNA sequences in this sample encode the identical CDR3. V is TRBV27 and J is TRBJ1-1, with D possibly TRBD1 on 5 matching bases. The CDR3 is 11 residues long. Trimming stripped 5 bases from V and 5 bases from J, with 6 bases between. CDR1 is MNHEY and CDR2 is SMNVEV in the germline V gene (reference sequence). CDR3 protein: CASSRGTEAFF. CDR3 DNA sequence: TGTGCCAGCAGTCGGGGGACTGAAGCTTTCTTT.

The gene calls are TRBV29-1 and TRBJ2-5, with D possibly matching TRBD2 (6 bases). Germline assignment: CDR1 SQVTM and CDR2 ANQGSEA. V shed 5 bases and J shed 4 bases, with 14 bases lying between them. The CDR3 sequence is 13 residues long. CDR3 DNA: TGCAGCGTTCTGCGGGGTTTAGGAGAGACCCAGTACTTC. Translation: CSVLRGLGETQYF.

The DNA for the CDR3 is TGCGCCAGCAGCCCACTCCCCGTTTTGAATCAGCCCCAGCATTTT. Amino acids: CASSPLPVLNQPQHF. The rearrangement links TRBV4-3 to TRBJ1-5, with unresolved D. Trimming took off 4 bases at V and 4 bases at J, with 14 bases between the two ends. Germline V gene sequence: CDR1 LGHNA, CDR2 YSLEER. The CDR3 extends over 15 amino acids.

V and J are TRBV27 and TRBJ1-4; no definite D call. The CDR3 sequence is 17 residues long. CDR1 and CDR2 from the germline V gene are MNHEY and SMNVEV (reference sequence). The V end was cut by 1 base, the J end by 2 bases, with 14 bases between. The CDR3 sequence: CASSLWGGSQTNEKLFF. The CDR3 nucleotides are TGTGCCAGCAGTTTATGGGGAGGAAGTCAGACTAATGAAAAACTGTTTTTT.

The CDR3 reads CASSDRLGAFF. The CDR3 coding sequence is TGTGCCAGCAGTGATCGGTTGGGGGCTTTCTTT. The chain links TRBV6-5 to TRBJ1-1; unclear D gene. The CDR3 has 11 residues. V lost 5 bases to trimming and J lost 11 bases, with 12 bases between them. Germline assignment: CDR1 MNHEY and CDR2 SVGAGI.

The genes are TRBV5-1 and TRBJ2-5; D is perhaps TRBD2 (6 bases). The CDR3 has 15 amino acids. V dropped 0 bases and J dropped 5 bases, with 14 bases sitting between them. Germline V gene sequence: CDR1 SGHRS, CDR2 YFSETQ. The CDR3 coding sequence is TGCGCCAGCAGCTTGGGGGGGGTACAAGGGGAGACCCAGTACTTC. Translating it yields CASSLGGVQGETQYF.

CDR3 sequence reads: CASSRSAEEKLFF. CDR3 bases: TGTGCCAGCAGCCGAAGTGCAGAGGAAAAACTGTTTTTT. This chain uses TRBV2 with TRBJ1-4; no clear D gene. CDR3 length: 13 amino acids. Germline loops: CDR1 SNHLY, CDR2 FYNNEI. Trimming took off 6 bases at V and 8 bases at J, with 13 bases between the two ends.

The rearrangement uses TRBV29-1 and TRBJ1-5; D is perhaps TRBD1 (5 bases). The CDR3 sequence is 13 residues long. The germline V gene encodes CDR1 SQVTM and CDR2 ANQGSEA. The V and J ends lost 6 bases and 6 bases respectively, with 15 bases between them. The CDR3 sequence: CSVGQGLLQPQHF. In DNA form, the CDR3 reads TGCAGCGTGGGTCAGGGTCTGCTTCAGCCCCAGCATTTT.

This clone showed up just a few times. V usage is TRBV5-6 and J usage is TRBJ1-6; D is unresolved. There are 12 residues in the CDR3. CDR1 SGHDT and CDR2 YYEEEE come from the germline V gene. Trimming pared 4 bases from V and 5 bases from J, leaving 4 bases between. The CDR3 DNA sequence: TGTGCCAGCAGCCGCGATAATTCACCCCTCCACTTT. It specifies CASSRDNSPLHF.

The chain is built from TRBV14 and TRBJ1-1, with 7 bases matching TRBD1. The CDR3 covers 15 residues. Germline-derived CDR1 and CDR2 are SGHDN and FVKESK. J was trimmed by 4 bases and V by 4 bases; bases with no gene match: 9. CDR3 DNA: TGTGCCAGCAGCCCGTTAAAGGGACAGTTCACTGAAGCTTTCTTT. It is translated as CASSPLKGQFTEAFF.

The V gene is TRBV9, the J gene TRBJ1-4, with a weak D call TRBD1 (5 bases). Trimming removed 0 bases at V and 4 bases at J, with 13 bases between. The CDR3 is made up of 16 amino acids. Looked up from germline, CDR1 is SGDLS and CDR2 is YYNGEE. In DNA form, the CDR3 reads TGTGCCAGCAGCGTAGGGGGGGGGATGGTTAATGAAAAACTGTTTTTT. This translates into CASSVGGGMVNEKLFF.

This clone showed up just once. The chain combines TRBV11-2 with TRBJ2-7, with D possibly being TRBD1 (5 bases). From germline, CDR1 is SGHAT and CDR2 FQNNGV. CDR3 length: 14 amino acids. V was shortened by 1 base and J by 0 bases, with 7 bases between the two germline ends. DNA for the CDR3: TGTGCCAGCAGCTTAGTCGACAGCTCCTACGAGCAGTACTTC. It encodes CASSLVDSSYEQYF.

This clone has only one observation. The V gene is TRBV5-6, the J gene TRBJ2-7; tentatively, D is TRBD2 (5 bases). V lost 2 bases and J 6 bases, leaving 12 bases between the germline ends. Germline-derived CDR1 and CDR2 are SGHDT and YYEEEE. The CDR3 loop spans 13 amino acids. CDR3 nucleotide sequence: TGTGCCAGCAGCTTCCTAGGGAGCGGCGAGCAGTACTTC. Translated, it gives CASSFLGSGEQYF.